Sequencing of this T cell receptor beta chain was carried out in a study of T cell changes during pregnancy in multiple sclerosis. Repertoires were generated with immunoSEQ multiplex PCR, while TCRdb's copy carries only in-frame clones and drops some. Of tens of thousands of clones detected, roughly 93% appear once; the ten largest clones hold about 2%. This CDR3 has 16 amino acids. CDR1 and CDR2 (germline): SGHTA, FQGNSA. The germline V and J ends were trimmed by 0 bases and 6 bases, with 14 bases remaining between them. This material consisted of peripheral blood, taken in the second trimester of pregnancy. This sequence was found in a female donor with multiple sclerosis, enrolled in a pregnancy study. The chain combines TRBV7-2 with TRBJ2-2; D not resolved. CDR3 DNA: TGTGCCAGCAGCTTAGCGCGAGGTAGTCTAGCCGGGGAGCTGTTTTTT. As protein: CASSLARGSLAGELFF.